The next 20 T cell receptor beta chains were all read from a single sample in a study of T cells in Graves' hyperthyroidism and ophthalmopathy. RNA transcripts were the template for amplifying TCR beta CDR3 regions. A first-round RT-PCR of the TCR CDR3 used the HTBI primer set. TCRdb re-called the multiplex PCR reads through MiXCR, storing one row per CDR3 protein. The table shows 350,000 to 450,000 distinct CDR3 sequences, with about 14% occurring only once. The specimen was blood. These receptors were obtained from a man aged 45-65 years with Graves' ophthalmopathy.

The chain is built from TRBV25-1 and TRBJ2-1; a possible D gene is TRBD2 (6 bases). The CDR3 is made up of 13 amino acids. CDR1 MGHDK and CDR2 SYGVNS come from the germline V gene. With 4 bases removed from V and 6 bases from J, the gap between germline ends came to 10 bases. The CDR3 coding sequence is TGTGCCAGCAGTGCTTTGGGGGGCAATGAGCAGTTCTTC. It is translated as CASSALGGNEQFF.

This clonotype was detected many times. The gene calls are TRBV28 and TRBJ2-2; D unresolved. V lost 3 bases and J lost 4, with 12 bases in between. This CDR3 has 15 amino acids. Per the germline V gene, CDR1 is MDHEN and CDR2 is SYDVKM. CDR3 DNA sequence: TGTGCCAGCAGTTTGGTCAGGATTGGCACCGGGGAGCTGTTTTTT. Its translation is CASSLVRIGTGELFF.

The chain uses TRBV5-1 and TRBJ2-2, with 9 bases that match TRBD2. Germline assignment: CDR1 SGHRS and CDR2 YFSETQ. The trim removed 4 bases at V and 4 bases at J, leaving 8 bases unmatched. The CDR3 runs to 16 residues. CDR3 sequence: CASSPELAGTTGELFF. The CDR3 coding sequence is TGCGCCAGCAGCCCGGAGCTAGCGGGAACCACCGGGGAGCTGTTTTTT.

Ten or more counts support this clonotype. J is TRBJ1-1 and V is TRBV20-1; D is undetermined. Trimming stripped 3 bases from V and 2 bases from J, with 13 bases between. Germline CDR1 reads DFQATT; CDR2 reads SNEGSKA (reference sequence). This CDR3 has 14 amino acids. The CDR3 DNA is TGCAGTGCTAGCCGAGGACTGACCAACACTGAAGCTTTCTTT. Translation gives CSASRGLTNTEAFF.

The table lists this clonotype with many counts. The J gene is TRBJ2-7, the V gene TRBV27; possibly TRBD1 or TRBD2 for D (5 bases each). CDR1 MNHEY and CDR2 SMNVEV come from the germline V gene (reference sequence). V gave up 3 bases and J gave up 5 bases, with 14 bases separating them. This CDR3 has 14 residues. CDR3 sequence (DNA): TGTGCCAGCAGTTTTAACGGGGACGGTGACGAGCAGTACTTC. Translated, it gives CASSFNGDGDEQYF.

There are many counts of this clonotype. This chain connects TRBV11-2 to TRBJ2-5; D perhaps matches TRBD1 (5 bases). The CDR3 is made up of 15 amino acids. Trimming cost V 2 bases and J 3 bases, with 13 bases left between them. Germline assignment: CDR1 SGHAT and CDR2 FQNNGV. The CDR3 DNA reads TGTGCCAGCAGCTTACAAGGGGCAGCAAAAGAGACCCAGTACTTC. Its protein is CASSLQGAAKETQYF.

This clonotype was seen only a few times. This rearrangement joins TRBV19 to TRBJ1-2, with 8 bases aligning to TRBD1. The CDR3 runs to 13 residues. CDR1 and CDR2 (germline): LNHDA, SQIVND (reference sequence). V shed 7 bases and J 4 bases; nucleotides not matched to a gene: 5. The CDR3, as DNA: TGTGCCAGTAACCTGGGACAGGCCTATGGCTACACCTTC. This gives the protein CASNLGQAYGYTF.

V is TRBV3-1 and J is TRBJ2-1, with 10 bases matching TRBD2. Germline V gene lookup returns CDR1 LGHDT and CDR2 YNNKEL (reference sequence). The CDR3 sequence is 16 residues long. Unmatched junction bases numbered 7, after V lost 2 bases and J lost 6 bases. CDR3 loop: CASSQRAGGVANEQFF. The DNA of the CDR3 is TGTGCCAGCAGCCAAAGAGCGGGGGGGGTGGCCAATGAGCAGTTCTTC.

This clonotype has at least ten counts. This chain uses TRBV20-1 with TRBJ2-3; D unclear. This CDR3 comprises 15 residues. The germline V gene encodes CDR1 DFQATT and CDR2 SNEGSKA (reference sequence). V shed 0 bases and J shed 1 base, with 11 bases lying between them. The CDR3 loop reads CSARDLGRGTDTQYF. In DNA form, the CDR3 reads TGCAGTGCTAGAGATCTTGGCAGAGGCACAGATACGCAGTATTTT.

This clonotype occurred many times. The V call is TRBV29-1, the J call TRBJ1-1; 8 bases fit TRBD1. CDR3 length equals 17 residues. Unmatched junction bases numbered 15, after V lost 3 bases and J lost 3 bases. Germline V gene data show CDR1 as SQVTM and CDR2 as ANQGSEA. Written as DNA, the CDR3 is TGCAGCGTTGATTCACCGACAGGGGTGGGTCTGCACACTGAAGCTTTCTTT. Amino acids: CSVDSPTGVGLHTEAFF.

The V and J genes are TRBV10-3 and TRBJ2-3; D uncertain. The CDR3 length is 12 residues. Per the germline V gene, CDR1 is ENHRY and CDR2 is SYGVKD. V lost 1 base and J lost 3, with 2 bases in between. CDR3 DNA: TGTGCCATCAGTGAGTTTACAGATACGCAGTATTTT. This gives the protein CAISEFTDTQYF.

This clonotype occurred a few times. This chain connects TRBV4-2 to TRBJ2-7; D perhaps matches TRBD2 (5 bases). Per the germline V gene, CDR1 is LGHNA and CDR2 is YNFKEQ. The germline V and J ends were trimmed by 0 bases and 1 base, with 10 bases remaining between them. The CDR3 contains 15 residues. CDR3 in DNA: TGTGCCAGCAGCCAAGATTTCCGGGAATCCTACGAGCAGTACTTC. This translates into CASSQDFRESYEQYF.

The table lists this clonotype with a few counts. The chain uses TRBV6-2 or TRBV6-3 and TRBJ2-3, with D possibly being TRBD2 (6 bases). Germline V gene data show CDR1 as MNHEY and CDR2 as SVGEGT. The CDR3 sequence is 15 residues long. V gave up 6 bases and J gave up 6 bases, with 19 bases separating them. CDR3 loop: CASSVSGTGRDTQYF. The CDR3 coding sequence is TGTGCCAGCAGCGTCAGCGGAACTGGGAGGGATACGCAGTATTTT.

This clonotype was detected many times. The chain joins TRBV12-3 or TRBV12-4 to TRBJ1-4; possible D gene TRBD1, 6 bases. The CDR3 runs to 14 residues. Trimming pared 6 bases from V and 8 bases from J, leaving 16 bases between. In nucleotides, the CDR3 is TGTGCCAGCAGCCTACAGGGAGGTGGGGAAAAACTGTTTTTT. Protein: CASSLQGGGEKLFF.

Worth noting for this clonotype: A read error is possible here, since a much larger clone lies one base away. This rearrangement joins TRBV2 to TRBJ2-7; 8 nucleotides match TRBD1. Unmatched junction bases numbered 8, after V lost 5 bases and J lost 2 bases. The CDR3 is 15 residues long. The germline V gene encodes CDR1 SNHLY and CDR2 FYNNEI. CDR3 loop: CASSPRQGKPYEQYF. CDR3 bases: TGTGCCAGCAGTCCTAGACAGGGGAAACCCTACGAGCAGTACTTC.

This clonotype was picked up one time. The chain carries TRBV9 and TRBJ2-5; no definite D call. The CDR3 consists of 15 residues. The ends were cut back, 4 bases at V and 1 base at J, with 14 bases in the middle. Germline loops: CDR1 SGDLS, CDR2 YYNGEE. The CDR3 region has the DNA TGTGCCAGCAGCCCCGGACGCCTCAGCCAAGAGACCCAGTACTTC. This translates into CASSPGRLSQETQYF.

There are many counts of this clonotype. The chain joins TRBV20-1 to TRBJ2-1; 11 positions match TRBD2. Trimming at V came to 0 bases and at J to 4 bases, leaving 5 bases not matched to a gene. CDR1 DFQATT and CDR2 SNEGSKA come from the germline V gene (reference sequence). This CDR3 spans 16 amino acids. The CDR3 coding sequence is TGCAGTGCTAGAGATCCGGGACTAGCGGAGTACAATGAGCAGTTCTTC. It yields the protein CSARDPGLAEYNEQFF.

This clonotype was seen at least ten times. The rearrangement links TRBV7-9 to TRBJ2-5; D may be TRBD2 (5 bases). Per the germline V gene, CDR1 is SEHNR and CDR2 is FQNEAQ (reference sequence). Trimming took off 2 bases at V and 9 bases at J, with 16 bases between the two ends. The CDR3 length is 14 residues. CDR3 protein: CASSLSLGDEAQYF. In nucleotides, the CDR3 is TGTGCCAGCAGCTTAAGTCTCGGGGATGAAGCCCAGTACTTC.

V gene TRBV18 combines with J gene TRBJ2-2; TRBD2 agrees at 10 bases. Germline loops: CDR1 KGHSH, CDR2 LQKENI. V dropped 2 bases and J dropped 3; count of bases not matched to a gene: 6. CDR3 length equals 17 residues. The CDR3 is CASSPYSAGGHTGELFF. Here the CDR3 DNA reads TGTGCCAGCTCACCATATTCAGCGGGAGGGCACACCGGGGAGCTGTTTTTT.

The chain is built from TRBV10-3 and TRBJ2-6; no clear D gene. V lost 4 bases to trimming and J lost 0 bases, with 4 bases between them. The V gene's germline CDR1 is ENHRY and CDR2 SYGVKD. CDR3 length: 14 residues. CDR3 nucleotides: TGTGCCATCAGTGGGGCCTCTGGGGCCAACGTCCTGACTTTC. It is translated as CAISGASGANVLTF.